These 28 T cell receptor beta chains were sequenced from one sample in a study of cytomegalovirus exposure and HLA in healthy donors. The PCR ran on 60 Vbeta and 13 Jbeta primers. Here immunoSEQ multiplex PCR was the method, and the copy in TCRdb shows in-frame clones only, minus some. The sample lists around 67,000 clones, 55% to 80% seen once, with roughly 3% in the top ten. Sequences were obtained from PBMCs. Receptor source: a woman between 50 and 59 years old in good health and CMV-seronegative.

The chain combines TRBV28 with TRBJ1-2; TRBD1 matches 10 bases. The V segment lost 3 bases and the J segment 7 bases; nucleotides outside the gene matches: 2. Per germline, CDR1 MDHEN and CDR2 SYDVKM. The CDR3 spans 13 residues. CDR3 sequence reads: CASSLGDRGGYTF. DNA of the CDR3: TGTGCCAGCAGTTTGGGGGACAGGGGTGGCTACACCTTC.

The V call is TRBV5-6, the J call TRBJ1-1, with 8 positions matching TRBD1. This CDR3 is built from 18 residues. CDR1 is SGHDT and CDR2 is YYEEEE in the germline V gene. The ends lost 2 bases at V and 0 bases at J; junction bases unmatched: 12. CDR3 loop: CASSFTDRGGWVNTEAFF. CDR3 bases: TGTGCCAGCAGCTTTACCGACAGGGGAGGATGGGTGAACACTGAAGCTTTCTTT.

The V call is TRBV7-3, the J call TRBJ1-4; D is uncertain. Germline V gene sequence: CDR1 SGHTA, CDR2 FQGTGA. The CDR3 loop spans 15 amino acids. V lost 5 bases and J 0 bases, leaving 10 bases between the germline ends. The CDR3 sequence: CASSPGPATNEKLFF. The CDR3 region has the DNA TGTGCCAGCAGCCCAGGCCCTGCAACTAATGAAAAACTGTTTTTT.

The V call is TRBV5-4, the J call TRBJ2-3; TRBD2 agrees at 10 bases. This CDR3 is 16 amino acids long. Germline lookup yields CDR1 SGHNT and CDR2 YYREEE (reference sequence). The V and J ends lost 0 bases and 2 bases, in that order; junction bases with no gene match: 3. The CDR3 reads CASSLELAGDTDTQYF. DNA for the CDR3: TGTGCCAGCAGCTTGGAGCTAGCGGGAGACACAGATACGCAGTATTTT.

The V gene is TRBV7-9, the J gene TRBJ2-1; 10 bases agree with TRBD2. CDR3 length: 18 residues. Germline V gene lookup returns CDR1 SEHNR and CDR2 FQNEAQ (reference sequence). The V gene end was trimmed by 5 bases and the J gene end by 3 bases; junction bases not matched to a gene: 13. In nucleotides, the CDR3 is TGTGCCAGCAGCCGTGGGGGTCTAGCGGGAGTCCTCTACAATGAGCAGTTCTTC. Protein sequence: CASSRGGLAGVLYNEQFF.

This chain joins TRBV9 and TRBJ1-1, with D tentatively TRBD1 (6 bases). Per the germline V gene, CDR1 is SGDLS and CDR2 is YYNGEE. V was trimmed by 0 bases and J by 3 bases, leaving 9 bases between them. The CDR3 has 14 amino acids. CDR3 DNA: TGTGCCAGCAGCGTAGACAGGGAGTACACTGAAGCTTTCTTT. Residues: CASSVDREYTEAFF.

The chain combines TRBV19 with TRBJ2-2; 8 nucleotides line up with TRBD1. The V gene's germline CDR1 is LNHDA and CDR2 SQIVND (reference sequence). Trimming took 4 bases from V and 4 from J; bases not matched to a gene: 2. The CDR3 has 14 residues. The CDR3 protein is CASSKGQGTGELFF. CDR3 nucleotide sequence: TGTGCCAGTAGTAAAGGACAGGGCACCGGGGAGCTGTTTTTT.

CDR3 coding DNA: TGCGCCAGCAGCTCGGGACAGTTTACAGATACGCAGTATTTT. This translates into CASSSGQFTDTQYF. This chain joins TRBV5-1 and TRBJ2-3, with 7 bases that match TRBD1. CDR3 length: 14 residues. Per the germline V gene, CDR1 is SGHRS and CDR2 is YFSETQ. Germline trimming cut 3 bases from V and 3 bases from J; bases unmatched to any gene: 4.

The chain has TRBV15 and TRBJ2-1, with 8 bases that match TRBD2. The germline gives CDR1 LNHNV, CDR2 YYDKDF (reference sequence). Trimming removed 0 bases from V and 5 bases from J; junction bases left unmatched: 3. The CDR3 spans 15 residues. Written as DNA, the CDR3 is TGTGCCACCAGCAGAGAAGGACTAGCTCACAATGAGCAGTTCTTC. It specifies CATSREGLAHNEQFF.

V gene TRBV6-5 combines with J gene TRBJ2-7, with 8 positions matching TRBD2. This CDR3 has 14 amino acids. From germline, CDR1 is MNHEY and CDR2 SVGAGI. V gave up 5 bases and J gave up 5 bases; unmatched junction bases: 8. The DNA for the CDR3 is TGTGCCAGCAGTCGGACTAGCCGAGGACACGAGCAGTACTTC. Its translation: CASSRTSRGHEQYF.

The rearrangement uses TRBV28 and TRBJ2-6, with D uncertain. Per germline, CDR1 MDHEN and CDR2 SYDVKM. The germline V and J ends were trimmed by 7 bases and 4 bases, with 14 bases remaining between them. This CDR3 is built from 15 residues. This chain's CDR3 is CASIPQKAGANVLTF. In DNA form, the CDR3 reads TGTGCCAGCATCCCCCAAAAAGCCGGGGCCAACGTCCTGACTTTC.

This rearrangement joins TRBV28 to TRBJ1-5; D is uncertain. The germline V gene has CDR1 MDHEN and CDR2 SYDVKM. The germline V and J ends were trimmed by 3 bases and 4 bases, with 4 bases remaining between them. The CDR3 runs to 12 residues. The CDR3 coding sequence is TGTGCCAGCAGTTTCTCGAATCAGCCCCAGCATTTT. As protein: CASSFSNQPQHF.

The rearrangement uses TRBV15 and TRBJ2-1; 9 bases line up with TRBD2. V dropped 5 bases and J dropped 4; count of bases not matched to a gene: 6. This CDR3 is built from 15 residues. Germline V lookup: CDR1 LNHNV, CDR2 YYDKDF (reference sequence). CDR3 sequence: CATSAEAGGYNEQFF. DNA of the CDR3: TGTGCCACCAGCGCCGAAGCGGGAGGATACAATGAGCAGTTCTTC.

V usage is TRBV30 and J usage is TRBJ1-5; D may be TRBD1 (6 bases). V was trimmed by 5 bases and J by 3 bases, leaving 11 bases between them. The CDR3 loop spans 13 amino acids. In germline, CDR1 is GTSNPN, CDR2 SVGIG (reference sequence). CDR3 loop: CAWSDSLNQPQHF. CDR3 DNA: TGTGCCTGGTCGGACAGCCTCAATCAGCCCCAGCATTTT.

V and J are TRBV27 and TRBJ1-1; D is ambiguous. The CDR3 totals 13 residues. Germline V lookup: CDR1 MNHEY, CDR2 SMNVEV (reference sequence). Trimming cost V 3 bases and J 0 bases, with 5 bases left between them. The CDR3 DNA follows: TGTGCCAGCAGTTTTAACTTGAACACTGAAGCTTTCTTT. Its translation: CASSFNLNTEAFF.

The chain employs TRBV5-1 and TRBJ2-1, with D possibly TRBD2 on 6 matching bases. This CDR3 is 16 amino acids long. The V end was cut by 4 bases, the J end by 2 bases, with 16 bases between. Germline V gene data show CDR1 as SGHRS and CDR2 as YFSETQ. The CDR3 nucleotides read TGCGCCAGCAGCGACCCCAGCGGGTCAACCTACAATGAGCAGTTCTTC. Translating it yields CASSDPSGSTYNEQFF.

The chain has TRBV4-1 and TRBJ1-4; TRBD1 aligns across 8 bases. In germline, CDR1 is MGHRA, CDR2 YSYEKL. The V gene end was trimmed by 4 bases and the J gene end by 7 bases; junction bases not matched to a gene: 11. This CDR3 is 16 amino acids long. The CDR3 spells CASSRRGGTGGEKLFF. DNA of the CDR3: TGCGCCAGCAGCCGACGAGGGGGAACAGGGGGTGAAAAACTGTTTTTT.

The V call is TRBV6-6, the J call TRBJ2-7, with 7 bases matching TRBD1. The V and J ends lost 5 bases and 2 bases, in that order; junction bases with no gene match: 9. The CDR3 totals 15 residues. Germline loops: CDR1 MNHNY, CDR2 SVGAGI (reference sequence). The CDR3 region has the DNA TGTGCCAGCAGTCTTCATGGGACAGCTCCCTACGAGCAGTACTTC. This sequence encodes CASSLHGTAPYEQYF.

This clone was observed a few times. The chain recombines TRBV7-2 with TRBJ1-4, with D perhaps matching TRBD1 (5 bases). CDR1 and CDR2 (germline): SGHTA, FQGNSA. V was pared by 5 bases and J by 15 bases, with 19 bases between. The CDR3 has 13 amino acids. CDR3 sequence: CASSPTTEGLMFF. DNA of the CDR3: TGTGCCAGCAGCCCGACGACAGAAGGTTTGATGTTTTTT.

V is TRBV7-2 and J is TRBJ1-5; D ambiguous. Germline CDR1 and CDR2: SGHTA and FQGNSA. V was pared by 2 bases and J by 4 bases, with 6 bases between. This CDR3 has 13 residues. CDR3 protein: CASSLPGNQPQHF. In DNA, the CDR3 is TGTGCCAGCAGCTTACCGGGAAATCAGCCCCAGCATTTT.

This clone was seen more than once but under ten times. The CDR3 sequence: CSVGTGADTQYF. The CDR3 coding sequence is TGCAGCGTTGGGACAGGGGCAGATACGCAGTATTTT. The rearrangement joins TRBV29-1 to TRBJ2-3, with 9 bases that match TRBD1. The CDR3 is made up of 12 amino acids. Germline lookup yields CDR1 SQVTM and CDR2 ANQGSEA. V lost 4 bases to trimming and J lost 4 bases; unmatched junction nucleotides: 0.

The table lists this clone with a count of one. CDR3 DNA sequence: TGTGCCAGCACCCGGGACAGGGGATTAAAAGAGACCCAGTACTTC. It is translated as CASTRDRGLKETQYF. The V gene is TRBV18, the J gene TRBJ2-5; 10 positions match TRBD1. CDR1 and CDR2 from the germline V gene are KGHSH and LQKENI. V was pared by 8 bases and J by 3 bases, with 9 bases of the junction left unmatched. This CDR3 spans 15 amino acids.

The CDR3 region has the DNA TGTGCCGCCGGGGGGCCAGCAGCCTACGAGCAGTACTTC. As protein: CAAGGPAAYEQYF. The chain couples TRBV28 to TRBJ2-7, with D maybe TRBD2 (7 bases). The germline V and J ends were trimmed by 11 bases and 2 bases, with 16 bases remaining between them. The germline V gene has CDR1 MDHEN and CDR2 SYDVKM. The CDR3 has 13 amino acids.

This chain joins TRBV9 and TRBJ1-2; 9 bases agree with TRBD1. Germline lookup yields CDR1 SGDLS and CDR2 YYNGEE. V was clipped by 4 bases and J by 5 bases; unmatched bases: 6. This CDR3 comprises 14 residues. CDR3 nucleotide sequence: TGTGCCAGCAGCTCCCAGACAGGGGGATATGGCTACACCTTC. This codes for CASSSQTGGYGYTF.

The DNA for the CDR3 is TGTGCCAGCAGCTTGGTGATTTATGTAGTAGCCAAAAACATTCAGTACTTC. Encoded protein: CASSLVIYVVAKNIQYF. The chain combines TRBV5-8 with TRBJ2-4; D is undetermined. This CDR3 spans 17 amino acids. Germline-derived CDR1 and CDR2 are SGHTS and YDEGEE. V was shortened by 0 bases and J by 0 bases, with 13 bases between the two germline ends.

In its sample, this clone was seen once. The V and J genes are TRBV30 and TRBJ1-2, with 8 bases aligning to TRBD1. CDR1 GTSNPN and CDR2 SVGIG come from the germline V gene (reference sequence). The CDR3 runs 16 residues. V was pared by 4 bases and J by 8 bases, with 18 bases of the junction left unmatched. The CDR3 loop reads CAWMFGRGHLLGGYTF. The CDR3, as DNA: TGTGCCTGGATGTTCGGCAGGGGGCATCTTTTGGGCGGCTACACCTTC.

This clone was counted once. This chain links TRBV19 with TRBJ2-5; TRBD2 matches 9 bases. The trim removed 5 bases at V and 5 bases at J, leaving 12 bases unmatched. The germline V gene encodes CDR1 LNHDA and CDR2 SQIVND (reference sequence). The length of the CDR3 is 16 residues. CDR3 sequence: CASSPHAGGPEETQYF. The CDR3 DNA sequence: TGTGCCAGTAGTCCCCATGCGGGAGGGCCGGAGGAGACCCAGTACTTC.

The table lists this clone with many counts. The chain combines TRBV6-1 with TRBJ1-1; 11 positions agree with TRBD1. CDR1 is MNHNS and CDR2 is SASEGT in the germline V gene. This CDR3 comprises 17 residues. The trim removed 4 bases at V and 1 base at J, leaving 8 bases unmatched. Here the CDR3 DNA reads TGTGCCAGCAGTGGCCCGGACAGGGGGCAGAGGAACACTGAAGCTTTCTTT. Its protein product is CASSGPDRGQRNTEAFF.